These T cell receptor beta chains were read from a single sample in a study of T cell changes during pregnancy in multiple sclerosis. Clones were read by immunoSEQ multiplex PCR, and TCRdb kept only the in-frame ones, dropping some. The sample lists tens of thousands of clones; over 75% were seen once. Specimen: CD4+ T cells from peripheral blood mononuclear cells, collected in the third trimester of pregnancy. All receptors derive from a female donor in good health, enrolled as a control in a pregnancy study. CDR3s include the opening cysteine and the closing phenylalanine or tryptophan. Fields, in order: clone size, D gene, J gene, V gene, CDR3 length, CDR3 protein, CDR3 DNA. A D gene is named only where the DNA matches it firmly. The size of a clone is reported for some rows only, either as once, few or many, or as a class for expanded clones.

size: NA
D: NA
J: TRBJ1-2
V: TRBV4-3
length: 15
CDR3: CASSQAGVTNYGYTF
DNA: TGCGCCAGCAGCCAAGCCGGGGTTACTAACTATGGCTACACCTTC

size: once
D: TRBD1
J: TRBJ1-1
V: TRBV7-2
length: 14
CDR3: CASSSGQGGGKAFF
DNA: TGTGCCAGCAGCTCGGGACAGGGGGGTGGCAAAGCTTTCTTT

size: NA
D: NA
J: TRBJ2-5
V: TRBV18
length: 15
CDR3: CASSPLAGLGETQYF
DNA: TGTGCCAGCTCACCACTAGCAGGACTCGGGGAGACCCAGTACTTC

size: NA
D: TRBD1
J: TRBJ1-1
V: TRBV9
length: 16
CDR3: CASSASGTGGSTEAFF
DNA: TGTGCCAGCAGCGCTTCCGGGACAGGGGGATCCACTGAAGCTTTCTTT

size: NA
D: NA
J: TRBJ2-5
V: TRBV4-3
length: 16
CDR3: CASSQDPGRGWETQYF
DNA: TGCGCCAGCAGCCAAGACCCTGGCAGGGGATGGGAGACCCAGTACTTC

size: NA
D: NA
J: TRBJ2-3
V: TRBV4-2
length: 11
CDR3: CASSQRDTQYF
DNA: TGTGCCAGCAGCCAACGAGATACGCAGTATTTT

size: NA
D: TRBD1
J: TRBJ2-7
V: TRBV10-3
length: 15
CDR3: CAISESFTGGGEQYF
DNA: TGTGCCATCAGTGAGTCTTTTACAGGGGGCGGCGAGCAGTACTTC

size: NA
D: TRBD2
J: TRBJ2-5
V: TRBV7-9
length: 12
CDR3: CASGPSGGTQYF
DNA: TGTGCCAGCGGGCCCTCGGGAGGGACCCAGTACTTC

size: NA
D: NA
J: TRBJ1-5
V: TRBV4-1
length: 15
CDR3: CASSQEGRVNQPQHF
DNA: TGCGCCAGCAGCCAAGAAGGCAGGGTCAATCAGCCCCAGCATTTT

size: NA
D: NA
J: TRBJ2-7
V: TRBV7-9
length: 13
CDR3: CASSSGVTYEQYF
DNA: TGTGCCAGCAGCTCGGGAGTTACCTACGAGCAGTACTTC

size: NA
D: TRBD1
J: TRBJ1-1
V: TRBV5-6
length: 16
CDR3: CASSLRRTGVYTEAFF
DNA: TGTGCCAGCAGCTTGCGTCGGACAGGGGTGTACACTGAAGCTTTCTTT

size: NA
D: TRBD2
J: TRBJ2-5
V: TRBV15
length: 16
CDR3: CATSREGTRIVETQHF
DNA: TGTGCCACCAGCAGAGAAGGGACTAGGATTGTGGAGACCCAGCACTTC

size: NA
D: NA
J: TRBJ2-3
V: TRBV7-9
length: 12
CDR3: CASSPDLDTQYF
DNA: TGTGCCAGCAGCCCCGACTTGGATACGCAGTATTTT

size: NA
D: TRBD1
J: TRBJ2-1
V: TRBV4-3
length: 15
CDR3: CASSPGGITYNEQFF
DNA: TGCGCCAGCAGCCCAGGGGGAATAACCTACAATGAGCAGTTCTTC

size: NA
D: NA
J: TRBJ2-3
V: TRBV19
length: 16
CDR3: CASSIDLDGGRDTQYF
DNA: TGTGCCAGTAGTATAGATCTTGACGGGGGTCGGGATACGCAGTATTTT

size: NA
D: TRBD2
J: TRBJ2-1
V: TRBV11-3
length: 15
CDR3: CASSLGGTTVDEQFF
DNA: TGTGCCAGCAGCTTAGGGGGGACTACGGTCGATGAGCAGTTCTTC

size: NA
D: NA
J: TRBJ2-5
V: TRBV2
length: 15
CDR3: CASSESGDSQETQYF
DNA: TGTGCCAGCAGTGAAAGTGGAGACTCACAAGAGACCCAGTACTTC

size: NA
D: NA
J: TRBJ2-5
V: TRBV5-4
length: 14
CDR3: CASSYGAEEETQYF
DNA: TGTGCCAGCAGCTACGGAGCCGAAGAAGAGACCCAGTACTTC

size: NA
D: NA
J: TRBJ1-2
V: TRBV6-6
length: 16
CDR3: CASSYSRDTSNYGYTF
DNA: TGTGCCAGCAGTTACTCGAGGGACACCTCTAACTATGGCTACACCTTC

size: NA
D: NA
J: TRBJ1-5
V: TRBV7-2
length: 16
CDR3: CASSLAAGSSNQPQHF
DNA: TGTGCCAGCAGCTTAGCGGCGGGATCGAGCAATCAGCCCCAGCATTTT

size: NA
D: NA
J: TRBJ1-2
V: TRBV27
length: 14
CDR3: CASSPLLTNYGYTF
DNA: TGTGCCAGCAGTCCTCTACTAACTAACTATGGCTACACCTTC

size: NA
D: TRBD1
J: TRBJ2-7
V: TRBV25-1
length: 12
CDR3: CASAGQGYEQYF
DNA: TGTGCCAGCGCCGGACAGGGCTACGAGCAGTACTTC

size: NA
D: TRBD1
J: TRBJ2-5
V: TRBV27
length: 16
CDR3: CASSLSRSGDRETQYF
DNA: TGTGCCAGCAGTTTATCTCGCTCTGGGGACAGGGAGACCCAGTACTTC

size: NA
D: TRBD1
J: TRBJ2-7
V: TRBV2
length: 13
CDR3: CASSRDRGYEQYF
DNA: TGTGCCAGCAGCCGGGACAGGGGCTACGAGCAGTACTTC

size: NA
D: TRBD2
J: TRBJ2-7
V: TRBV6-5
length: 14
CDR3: CASRTSGGAGEQYF
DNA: TGTGCCAGCAGGACTAGCGGGGGGGCCGGCGAGCAGTACTTC

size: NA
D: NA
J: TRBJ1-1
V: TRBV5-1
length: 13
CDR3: CASSPASNTEAFF
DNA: TGCGCCAGCAGCCCTGCCAGTAACACTGAAGCTTTCTTT

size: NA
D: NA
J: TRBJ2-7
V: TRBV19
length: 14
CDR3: CASSGGGRSYEQYF
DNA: TGTGCCAGTAGTGGGGGGGGCCGCTCCTACGAGCAGTACTTC

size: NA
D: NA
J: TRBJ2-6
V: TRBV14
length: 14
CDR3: CASSRGTGANVLTF
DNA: TGTGCCAGCAGCAGGGGTACCGGGGCCAACGTCCTGACTTTC

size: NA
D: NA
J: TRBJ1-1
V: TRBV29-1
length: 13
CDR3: CSALAVANTEAFF
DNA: TGCAGCGCCTTGGCGGTGGCAAACACTGAAGCTTTCTTT

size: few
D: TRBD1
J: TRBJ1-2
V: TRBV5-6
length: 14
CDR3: CASSLQGGSYGYTF
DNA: TGTGCCAGCAGCTTGCAAGGGGGCTCCTATGGCTACACCTTC

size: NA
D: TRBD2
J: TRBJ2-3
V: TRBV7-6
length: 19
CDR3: CASSSPGLAGGRYTDTQYF
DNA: TGTGCCAGCAGCTCTCCGGGACTAGCGGGGGGAAGATATACAGATACGCAGTATTTT

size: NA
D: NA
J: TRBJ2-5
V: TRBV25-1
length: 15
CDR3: CASSEISGNQETQYF
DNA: TGTGCCAGCAGTGAAATCTCGGGGAACCAAGAGACCCAGTACTTC

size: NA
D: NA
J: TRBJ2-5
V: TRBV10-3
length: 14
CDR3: CAISDPGRGETQYF
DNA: TGTGCCATCAGTGACCCTGGTAGGGGAGAGACCCAGTACTTC

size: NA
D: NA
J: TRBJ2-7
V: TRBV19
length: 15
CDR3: CASTPGIGTSYEQYF
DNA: TGTGCCAGTACCCCCGGGATTGGGACAAGCTACGAGCAGTACTTC

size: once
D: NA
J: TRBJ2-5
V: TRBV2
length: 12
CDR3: CASSVWGETQYF
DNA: TGTGCCAGCAGTGTATGGGGCGAGACCCAGTACTTC

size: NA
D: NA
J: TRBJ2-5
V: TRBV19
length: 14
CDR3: CASSIGHGGETQYF
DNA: TGTGCCAGTAGTATAGGGCACGGGGGAGAGACCCAGTACTTC

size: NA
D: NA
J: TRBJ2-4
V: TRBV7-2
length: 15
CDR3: CASSFAGAFENIQYF
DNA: TGTGCCAGCAGCTTCGCGGGGGCCTTTGAAAACATTCAGTACTTC

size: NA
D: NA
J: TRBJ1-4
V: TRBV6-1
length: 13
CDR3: CASETNRGEKLFF
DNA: TGTGCCAGCGAGACTAACCGTGGTGAAAAACTGTTTTTT

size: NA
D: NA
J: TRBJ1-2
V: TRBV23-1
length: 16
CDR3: CASSQSYVQAVYGYTF
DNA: TGCGCCAGCAGTCAATCGTATGTGCAGGCTGTCTATGGCTACACCTTC

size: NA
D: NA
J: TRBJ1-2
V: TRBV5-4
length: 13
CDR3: CASSQDSNYGYTF
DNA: TGTGCCAGCAGCCAGGACAGTAACTATGGCTACACCTTC

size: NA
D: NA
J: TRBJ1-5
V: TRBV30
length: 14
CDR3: CAWREAGGDQPQHF
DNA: TGTGCCTGGAGAGAAGCAGGCGGGGATCAGCCCCAGCATTTT

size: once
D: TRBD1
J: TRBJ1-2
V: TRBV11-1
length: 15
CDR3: CASSLGPGGVYGYTF
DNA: TGTGCCAGCAGCTTAGGTCCAGGGGGCGTCTATGGCTACACCTTC

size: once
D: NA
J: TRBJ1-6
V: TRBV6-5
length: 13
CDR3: CASRAGRNSPLHF
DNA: TGTGCCAGCCGCGCAGGGAGGAATTCACCCCTCCACTTT